What follows are 14 T cell receptor beta chains derived from one specimen sequenced in a study of T cell repertoires in cytomegalovirus infection. A single record per CDR3 protein comes from TCRdb applying MiXCR to the reads. In the table there are 97,000 or so distinct CDR3 sequences, approximately 15% of which are singletons. Sequencing was done on a sample of PBMCs. The receptors derive from a human donor in good health (CMV status not recorded). Some clones in this sample may be carry-over from other donors' samples.

This clonotype was seen at least ten times. This chain joins TRBV7-2 and TRBJ1-5, with a possible D match to TRBD1 (5 bases). V was cut by 2 bases and J by 6 bases, with 20 bases left in between. In germline, CDR1 is SGHTA, CDR2 FQGNSA. The CDR3 is 17 residues long. CDR3 amino acids: CASSLTFHRGLGQPQHF. The DNA for the CDR3 is TGTGCCAGCAGCTTAACGTTTCATAGGGGTTTAGGTCAGCCCCAGCATTTT.

This clonotype has a handful of counts. The chain combines TRBV6-2 or TRBV6-3 with TRBJ1-1; a weak D match, TRBD1 (6 bases). The ends were cut back, 7 bases at V and 4 bases at J, with 13 bases in the middle. The length of the CDR3 is 13 residues. The germline V gene has CDR1 MNHEY and CDR2 SVGEGT. The CDR3, as DNA: TGTGCCAGCACCCGACGAGGGGGCACTGAAGCTTTCTTT. Its protein product is CASTRRGGTEAFF.

The chain has TRBV6-2 or TRBV6-3 and TRBJ2-7; the D gene is possibly TRBD2 (6 bases). V lost 8 bases, J lost 6 bases, and 14 bases lay in between. The CDR3 length is 12 residues. In germline, CDR1 is MNHEY, CDR2 SVGEGT. In DNA, the CDR3 is TGTGCCAGCTCAAGGGCGGGATCCGAGCAGTACTTC. It codes for CASSRAGSEQYF.

The J gene is TRBJ1-2, the V gene TRBV12-3 or TRBV12-4; D is undetermined. V gave up 3 bases and J gave up 3 bases, with 8 bases separating them. CDR3 size: 13 residues. DNA for the CDR3: TGTGCCAGCAGTTTGATGGAATACTATGGCTACACCTTC. This encodes CASSLMEYYGYTF.

V gene TRBV12-5 combines with J gene TRBJ2-1, with TRBD1 matching 7 bases. The CDR3 runs 15 residues. J gave up 0 bases and V 5 bases, and 4 bases lay outside the gene matches. Germline values: CDR1 LGHNT, CDR2 FRNRAP. In DNA, the CDR3 is TGTGCTAGTGGTAGCAGGGGGAGCTCCTACAATGAGCAGTTCTTC. Encoded protein: CASGSRGSSYNEQFF. The full variable domain, rest sourced from reference TRBV12-5 and TRBJ2-1, is DARVTQTPRHKVTEMGQEVTMRCQPILGHNTVFWYRQTMMQGLELLAYFRNRAPLDDSGMPKDRFSAEMPDATLATLKIQPSEPRDSAVYFCASGSRGSSYNEQFFGPGTRLTVL.

The V call is TRBV20-1, the J call TRBJ2-5; D unresolved. Germline CDR1 DFQATT, CDR2 SNEGSKA (reference sequence). CDR3 length: 15 amino acids. Between the trimmed V and J ends, which lost 0 bases and 6 bases, there was a span of 17 bases. The CDR3 here is CSARDPSASLKTQYF. The CDR3 coding sequence is TGCAGTGCTAGAGATCCTTCGGCTAGTCTGAAGACCCAGTACTTC.

This clonotype was detected many times. The V call is TRBV2, the J call TRBJ2-4, with 11 nucleotides matching TRBD2. Germline CDR1 SNHLY, CDR2 FYNNEI. CDR3 length: 17 residues. The trim removed 4 bases at V and 6 bases at J, leaving 11 bases unmatched. CDR3 sequence: CASSGLLAGVVRNIQYF. CDR3 sequence (DNA): TGTGCCAGCAGTGGCCTACTAGCGGGGGTGGTCCGAAACATTCAGTACTTC.

This chain uses TRBV5-1 with TRBJ2-1; no firm D call. Per the germline V gene, CDR1 is SGHRS and CDR2 is YFSETQ. This CDR3 spans 14 amino acids. V lost 0 bases to trimming and J lost 9 bases, with 13 bases between them. The CDR3: CASSLARAQGEQFF. The CDR3 DNA reads TGCGCCAGCAGCTTGGCCCGGGCCCAAGGTGAGCAGTTCTTC.

The V call is TRBV7-2, the J call TRBJ2-2, with D possibly TRBD1 on 6 matching bases. The CDR3 spans 16 residues. Germline V gene lookup returns CDR1 SGHTA and CDR2 FQGNSA. V lost 4 bases to trimming and J lost 1 base, with 13 bases between them. The CDR3 DNA reads TGTGCCAGCAGCTCCTTTTCGACAGGGAACACCGGGGAGCTGTTTTTT. Its translation is CASSSFSTGNTGELFF.

This clonotype was detected a few times. The chain employs TRBV29-1 and TRBJ1-4; the D gene is possibly TRBD1 (5 bases). CDR3 length: 14 residues. CDR1 SQVTM and CDR2 ANQGSEA come from the germline V gene. Trimming cost V 4 bases and J 5 bases, with 14 bases left between them. The CDR3 region has the DNA TGCAGCGTTGGCCCCGGGACGGGGAATGAAAAACTGTTTTTT. Translating it yields CSVGPGTGNEKLFF.

This rearrangement joins TRBV7-9 to TRBJ2-1, with TRBD2 matching over 8 bases. CDR3 length: 14 residues. Unmatched junction bases numbered 6, after V lost 7 bases and J lost 4 bases. The germline V gene encodes CDR1 SEHNR and CDR2 FQNEAQ (reference sequence). In DNA, the CDR3 is TGTGCCAGCACCGCCGGGGGGGGGTACAATGAGCAGTTCTTC. Protein product: CASTAGGGYNEQFF.

The rearrangement uses TRBV20-1 and TRBJ1-5; tentatively, D is TRBD1 (6 bases). Trimming cost V 6 bases and J 8 bases, with 17 bases left between them. CDR1 is DFQATT, CDR2 SNEGSKA, per germline (reference sequence). The CDR3 covers 13 residues. The CDR3 here is CSAVTGGAEPQHF. The CDR3 bases are TGCAGTGCGGTTACGGGGGGCGCGGAGCCCCAGCATTTT.

The chain couples TRBV4-1 to TRBJ1-2, with D tentatively TRBD1 (5 bases). The germline CDR1 and CDR2 sequences are MGHRA and YSYEKL. The CDR3 is made up of 17 amino acids. Trimming took off 8 bases at V and 0 bases at J, with 22 bases between the two ends. The chain's CDR3 is CASSPGTLSPANYGYTF. The CDR3 DNA reads TGCGCCAGCTCCCCCGGGACCCTTAGCCCAGCTAACTATGGCTACACCTTC.

The chain is built from TRBV20-1 and TRBJ2-7; 10 bases are a match to TRBD1. Germline assignment: CDR1 DFQATT and CDR2 SNEGSKA (reference sequence). This CDR3 spans 14 amino acids. The trim removed 3 bases at V and 2 bases at J, leaving 4 bases unmatched. The CDR3, as DNA: TGCAGTGCTAGCTATGGGACAGGGGCCTACGAGCAGTACTTC. Amino acids: CSASYGTGAYEQYF.